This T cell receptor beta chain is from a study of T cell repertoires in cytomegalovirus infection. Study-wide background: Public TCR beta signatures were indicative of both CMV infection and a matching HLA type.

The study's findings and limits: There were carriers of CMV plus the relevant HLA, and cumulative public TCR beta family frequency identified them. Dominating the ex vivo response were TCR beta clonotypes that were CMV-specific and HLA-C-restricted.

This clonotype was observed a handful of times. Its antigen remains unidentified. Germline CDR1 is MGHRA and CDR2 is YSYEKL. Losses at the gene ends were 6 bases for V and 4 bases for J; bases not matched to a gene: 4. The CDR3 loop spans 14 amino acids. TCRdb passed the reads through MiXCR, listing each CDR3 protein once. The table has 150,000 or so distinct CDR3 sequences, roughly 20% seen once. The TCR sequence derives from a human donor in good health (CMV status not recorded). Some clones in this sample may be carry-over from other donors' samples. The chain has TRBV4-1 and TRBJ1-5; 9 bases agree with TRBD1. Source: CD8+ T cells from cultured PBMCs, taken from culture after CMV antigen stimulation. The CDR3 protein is CASRGQGWNQPQHF. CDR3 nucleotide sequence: TGCGCCAGCAGGGGACAGGGTTGGAATCAGCCCCAGCATTTT.